This TCR beta chain originates from a study of CXCR3-negative and CXCR3-positive naive CD8 T cells (dated by TCRdb to the late 2010s). About the full investigation: In total, 120 million to 150 million TRB reads were obtained, which works out to roughly 1.5 +/- 0.3 million reads per library. The diversity and physicochemical repertoire analyses included about a dozen donors pooled from two independent experiments. For the TRBV-TRBJ cluster analysis, the naive subsets came from about five donors, while the memory cells came from 3 donors.

The sequencer was a NextSeq 550. The Human TCR Profiling Kit (MiLaboratory) was used to prepare UMI-labeled 5' RACE TRB cDNA libraries. The full amount of extracted RNA was used for cDNA synthesis, and the full amount of resulting cDNA was used for PCR amplification. Libraries were prepared in parallel using an identical number of PCR cycles. Regarding the original processing steps: With a requirement of at least two reads per UMI, MIGEC and MiXCR extracted about 57,000 +/- 9,900 unique UMI-labeled TRB cDNA molecules per library. On average, each library contained approximately 40,000 +/- 10,000 functional in-frame TRB CDR3 nucleotide clonotypes without stop codons. Diversity metrics, including normalized Shannon-Wiener and Chao1, were computed in VDJtools after downsampling to 5000 UMI-labeled TRB molecules per sample. VDJtools was used to calculate clonotype-size-weighted physicochemical properties of the central five CDR3 residues, namely interaction energy, strength, volume and Kidera factor 4. Reads reprocessed by TCRdb are summarized as one entry per CDR3 protein sequence, and DNA is absent. TCRdb's processing, not the study's, gives the V and J calls here. This sample's table has entries for about 24,000 distinct CDR3 sequences. The ten largest clones represent roughly 4% of the sample.

The paper's findings and limits, for the study overall: Both naive subsets had comparably high repertoire diversity, while memory CD8+ T cells had much lower repertoire diversity. Compared with CXCR3-negative naive cells, CXCR3-positive naive cells had TRB CDR3s with higher hydrophobicity (lower Kidera factor 4), lower energy, and higher strength and volume indices. CXCR3 expression partially decreased after cryopreservation, so most assays used freshly isolated PBMCs. Because surface CD5, which has been linked to self-reactivity in mice, was comparable between naive subsets, TCR interaction strength was also inferred from TRB CDR3 physicochemical properties. TRBV-TRBJ usage was similar between naive CXCR3-negative and CXCR3-positive cells from the same donor, while memory cells showed distinct patterns.

A remark on this clonotype: Its binding antigen is unknown.

For every CD8+ T cell subset, hundreds of thousands of cells were flow-sorted straight into RLT lysis buffer, and each subset was sorted in triplicate. To keep memory contaminants out, a stringent definition of naive CD8+ T cells was applied: CD45RO-CCR7+CD27+CD95-. Using standard density gradient centrifugation, peripheral blood mononuclear cells were isolated from buffy coats. A FACSAria III was used to flow-sort naive CD8+ T cells into CXCR3-negative and CXCR3-positive populations. An RNeasy Mini Kit was used to extract total RNA from the sorted cells. From a lookup of the germline V gene (reference sequence), CDR1 and CDR2 are MNHEY and SMNVEV. The CDR3 runs 13 residues from the cysteine to the phenylalanine. No DNA is recorded.

The rearrangement combines TRBV27 with TRBJ1-2; TCRdb proposes TRBD1, but this gene call is untestable without DNA. The source is a human donor in good health. Some clones in this sample may be carry-over from other donors' samples. The sequenced sample was naive CXCR3- CD8+ T cells from blood. The cell subset or site label, as the study defines it: CD45RO-CCR7+CD27+CD95- naive CD8+ T cells lacking CXCR3 (TNR3-). For the CDR3, the sequence is CASSSDRAPFYTF.